One and the same sample provided the 21 T cell receptor beta chains below, sequenced in a study of early T cells in non-severe SARS-CoV-2 infection (dated by TCRdb to 2020 to 2023). Libraries were constructed by 5' RACE. The listed sequencing device is NextSeq 500. TCRdb reprocessing: public reads trimmed at Q25 with fastp, clones called with MiXCR, in-frame beta chains kept. Rows are combined by CDR3 protein, so each entry shows the most common genes and DNA. A total of over 20,000 distinct CDR3 sequences appear in this sample, about 4.3% of them only once. Around 5.2% of the sample is held by the ten biggest clonotypes. Material for sequencing was whole blood. These receptors all come from an adult who was a healthcare worker with PCR-confirmed SARS-CoV-2 infection or an uninfected control (not recorded which).

This clonotype was observed a few times. This chain joins TRBV11-3 and TRBJ2-5; the match to TRBD1 covers 7 bases. The CDR3 runs to 15 residues. Trimming took 1 base from V and 6 from J; bases not matched to a gene: 8. The germline CDR1 and CDR2 sequences are SGHNT and YENEEA. The CDR3 region has the DNA TGTGCCAGCAGCTTAGGGACAGGTCATGGAAAGACCCAGTACTTC. It is translated as CASSLGTGHGKTQYF.

This clonotype was observed many times. The CDR3 here is CASSLTPGGSDTEAFF. DNA of the CDR3: TGTGCCAGCAGCTTGACCCCAGGGGGCTCGGACACTGAAGCTTTCTTT. The chain has TRBV5-4 and TRBJ1-1; 8 bases are shared with TRBD1. Germline values: CDR1 SGHNT, CDR2 YYREEE (reference sequence). V trimming: 1 base; J trimming: 3 bases; junction bases outside the gene matches: 8. There are 16 residues in the CDR3.

This clonotype was seen only a few times. J is TRBJ1-2 and V is TRBV20-1; D remains unclear. The CDR3 has 13 residues. Germline lookup yields CDR1 DFQATT and CDR2 SNEGSKA (reference sequence). V gave up 1 base and J gave up 4 bases, with 10 bases separating them. CDR3 region: CSARGAGPYGYTF. The CDR3 region has the DNA TGCAGTGCTAGAGGGGCGGGCCCCTATGGCTACACCTTC.

This chain links TRBV12-3 or TRBV12-4 with TRBJ1-3; D call uncertain. The CDR3 is 14 amino acids. V dropped 6 bases and J dropped 2 bases, with 11 bases sitting between them. The CDR3, as DNA: TGTGCCAGCAGCAGGACCGTACCTGGAAACACCATATATTTT. Its translation: CASSRTVPGNTIYF.

This clonotype turned up a few times. The chain links TRBV20-1 to TRBJ2-1; 10 bases are a match to TRBD1. This CDR3 has 17 amino acids. Germline CDR1 DFQATT, CDR2 SNEGSKA (reference sequence). V was pared by 1 base and J by 4 bases, with 10 bases of the junction left unmatched. CDR3 coding DNA: TGCAGTGCTAGAGGTGACGCTGACAGGGGGCTATACAATGAGCAGTTCTTC. This gives the protein CSARGDADRGLYNEQFF.

This clonotype was found a few times. The rearrangement uses TRBV11-2 and TRBJ2-7; TRBD2 agrees at 8 bases. The germline CDR1 and CDR2 sequences are SGHAT and FQNNGV. This CDR3 is built from 15 residues. V trimming: 4 bases; J trimming: 2 bases; junction bases outside the gene matches: 7. Here the CDR3 DNA reads TGTGCCAGCAGCTCACTTAGCGGGGAGACCTACGAGCAGTACTTC. Its protein is CASSSLSGETYEQYF.

This clonotype showed up many times. The junction and the germline gene differ at one end; a read error may be behind it. This sequence joins TRBV20-1 and TRBJ2-7, with D perhaps matching TRBD1 (5 bases). CDR1 DFQATT and CDR2 SNEGSKA come from the germline V gene (reference sequence). This CDR3 has 13 amino acids. In nucleotides, the CDR3 is TGCAGTGCAAGAGACAGTTTTGCCTACGAGCAGTACTTC. It is translated as CSARDSFAYEQYF.

The chain uses TRBV20-1 and TRBJ2-3; a weak D match, TRBD2 (5 bases). Germline values: CDR1 DFQATT, CDR2 SNEGSKA (reference sequence). The CDR3 has 14 amino acids. V was cut by 3 bases and J by 5 bases, with 15 bases left in between. CDR3: CSASLGGSGDTQYF. The CDR3 DNA reads TGCAGTGCTAGCCTTGGTGGGAGCGGAGATACGCAGTATTTT.

This clonotype was counted many times. The genes are TRBV29-1 and TRBJ1-4; 7 nucleotides agree with TRBD1. Trimming cost V 4 bases and J 4 bases; bases outside gene matches: 3. The germline V gene has CDR1 SQVTM and CDR2 ANQGSEA. The CDR3 length is 13 residues. The CDR3 coding sequence is TGCAGCGTTGTAGGGGGCAATAATGAAAAACTGTTTTTT. Translating gives CSVVGGNNEKLFF.

V usage is TRBV29-1 and J usage is TRBJ2-7; TRBD2 aligns across 10 bases. Germline CDR1 and CDR2: SQVTM and ANQGSEA. V lost 4 bases, J lost 2 bases, and 2 bases stayed unmatched. This CDR3 is 13 amino acids long. The CDR3 loop is CSVGLAGPYEQYF. The CDR3 DNA sequence: TGCAGCGTTGGACTAGCGGGTCCCTACGAGCAGTACTTC.

This clonotype has at least ten counts. The rearrangement links TRBV6-6 to TRBJ1-2; TRBD1 matches 8 bases. This CDR3 contains 16 residues. V dropped 4 bases and J dropped 4; count of bases not matched to a gene: 11. From germline, CDR1 is MNHNY and CDR2 SVGAGI (reference sequence). In nucleotides, the CDR3 is TGTGCCAGCAGTTCCCATCTCCCAGGGGGCGGCTATGGCTACACCTTC. This gives the protein CASSSHLPGGGYGYTF.

The table lists this clonotype with many counts. V usage is TRBV12-3 or TRBV12-4 and J usage is TRBJ2-1; possible D gene TRBD1, 6 bases. The CDR3 has 14 residues. The V end was cut by 6 bases, the J end by 5 bases, with 14 bases between. The CDR3 DNA sequence: TGTGCCAGCAGAAATACCGACAGGCACAATGAGCAGTTCTTC. It translates to CASRNTDRHNEQFF.

This clonotype was observed many times. The rearrangement links TRBV2 to TRBJ1-5; no definite D call. V dropped 0 bases and J dropped 6 bases, with 6 bases sitting between them. The V gene's germline CDR1 is SNHLY and CDR2 FYNNEI. This CDR3 comprises 13 residues. CDR3 region: CASSEALSQPQHF. The DNA for the CDR3 is TGTGCCAGCAGTGAAGCGCTGAGTCAGCCCCAGCATTTT.

In its sample, this clonotype is large. The chain recombines TRBV7-2 with TRBJ2-1; TRBD2 matches 9 bases. The V segment lost 5 bases and the J segment 7 bases; nucleotides outside the gene matches: 9. The CDR3 runs to 15 residues. Germline loops: CDR1 SGHTA, CDR2 FQGNSA. CDR3 coding DNA: TGTGCCAGCAGCCGAGGTGCTAGCGGGGAAAATGAGCAGTTCTTC. It encodes CASSRGASGENEQFF.

This clonotype is medium-sized. The gene calls are TRBV11-2 and TRBJ2-7; tentatively, D is TRBD1 (6 bases). Looked up from germline, CDR1 is SGHAT and CDR2 is FQNNGV. Trimming cost V 5 bases and J 7 bases, with 12 bases left between them. This CDR3 region has 12 residues. The CDR3 loop reads CASSPRTEEQYF. The DNA for the CDR3 is TGTGCCAGCAGCCCACGGACAGAAGAGCAGTACTTC.

In its sample, this clonotype was seen many times. The V gene is TRBV11-3, the J gene TRBJ2-5; D is possibly TRBD2 (6 bases). Trimming left V 1 base short and J 1 base short, with 10 bases between. Germline CDR1 and CDR2: SGHNT and YENEEA. The CDR3 has 15 residues. CDR3 in DNA: TGTGCCAGCAGCTTAGTCGGAGGGATCCAAGAGACCCAGTACTTC. Protein product: CASSLVGGIQETQYF.

This clonotype turned up a few times. The CDR3 region is CSVDDSGNTIYF. The DNA of the CDR3 is TGCAGCGTTGATGACTCTGGAAACACCATATATTTT. The rearrangement joins TRBV29-1 to TRBJ1-3; D remains unclear. Trimming removed 3 bases from V and 0 bases from J, with 3 bases in between. The germline gives CDR1 SQVTM, CDR2 ANQGSEA. The CDR3 length is 12 residues.

This clonotype was seen many times. The gene calls are TRBV20-1 and TRBJ2-3; D not resolved. The V gene's germline CDR1 is DFQATT and CDR2 SNEGSKA (reference sequence). The CDR3 is 12 amino acids. Trimming pared 0 bases from V and 6 bases from J, leaving 7 bases between. This CDR3 reads CSAREGFDTQYF. CDR3 bases: TGCAGTGCTAGAGAGGGGTTTGATACGCAGTATTTT.

At least ten counts were recorded for this clonotype. This sequence joins TRBV24-1 and TRBJ2-2; 14 bases are shared with TRBD2. Trimming took 5 bases from V and 3 from J; bases not matched to a gene: 10. CDR3 size: 19 residues. CDR1 is KGHDR and CDR2 is SFDVKD in the germline V gene. Here the CDR3 reads CATSGRQAGLAGDTGELFF. The CDR3, as DNA: TGTGCCACCAGTGGTCGACAGGCGGGACTAGCGGGAGACACCGGGGAGCTGTTTTTT.

This clonotype was recorded many times. V and J are TRBV19 and TRBJ2-2; tentative D call: TRBD1 (6 bases). Between the trimmed V and J ends, which lost 9 bases and 3 bases, there was a span of 17 bases. Per germline, CDR1 LNHDA and CDR2 SQIVND (reference sequence). The CDR3 contains 15 residues. In nucleotides, the CDR3 is TGTGCCAGCACTACAGGGCGTTGGGACACCGGGGAGCTGTTTTTT. Translated, it gives CASTTGRWDTGELFF.

Ten or more counts support this clonotype. The rearrangement links TRBV28 to TRBJ1-5, with a weak D call TRBD1 (6 bases). The germline V gene has CDR1 MDHEN and CDR2 SYDVKM. The CDR3 loop spans 15 amino acids. The V and J ends lost 5 bases and 3 bases respectively, with 14 bases between them. The CDR3 loop reads CASSQGRWSNQPQHF. The CDR3 DNA is TGTGCCAGCAGTCAGGGGAGGTGGTCCAATCAGCCCCAGCATTTT.